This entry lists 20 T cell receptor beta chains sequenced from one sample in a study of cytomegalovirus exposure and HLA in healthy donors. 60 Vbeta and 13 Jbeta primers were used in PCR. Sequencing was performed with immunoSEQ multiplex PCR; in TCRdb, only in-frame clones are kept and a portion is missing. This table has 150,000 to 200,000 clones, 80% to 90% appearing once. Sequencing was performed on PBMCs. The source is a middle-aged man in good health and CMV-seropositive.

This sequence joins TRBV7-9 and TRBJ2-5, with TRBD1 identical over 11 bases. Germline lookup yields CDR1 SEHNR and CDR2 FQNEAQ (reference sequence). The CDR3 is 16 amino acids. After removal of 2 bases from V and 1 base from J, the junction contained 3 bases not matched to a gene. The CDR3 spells CASSLRDRGVQETQYF. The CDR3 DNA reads TGTGCCAGCAGCTTAAGGGACAGGGGGGTCCAAGAGACCCAGTACTTC.

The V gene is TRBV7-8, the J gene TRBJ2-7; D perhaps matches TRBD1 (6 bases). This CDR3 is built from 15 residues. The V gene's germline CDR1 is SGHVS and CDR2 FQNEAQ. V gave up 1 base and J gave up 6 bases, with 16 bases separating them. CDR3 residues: CASSLVGGLGGEQYF. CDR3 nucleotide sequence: TGTGCCAGCAGCTTAGTGGGTGGATTAGGGGGCGAGCAGTACTTC.

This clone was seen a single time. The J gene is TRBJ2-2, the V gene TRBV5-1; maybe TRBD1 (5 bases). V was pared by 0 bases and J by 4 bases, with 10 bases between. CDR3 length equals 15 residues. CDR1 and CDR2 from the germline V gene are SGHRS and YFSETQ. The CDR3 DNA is TGCGCCAGCAGCTTGGGCAGGGTGAGCACCGGGGAGCTGTTTTTT. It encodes CASSLGRVSTGELFF. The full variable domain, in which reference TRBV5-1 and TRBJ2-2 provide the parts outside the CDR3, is KAGVTQTPRYLIKTRGQQVTLSCSPISGHRSVSWYQQTPGQGLQFLFEYFSETQRNKGNFPGRFSGRQFSNSRSEMNVSTLELGDSALYLCASSLGRVSTGELFFGEGSRLTVL.

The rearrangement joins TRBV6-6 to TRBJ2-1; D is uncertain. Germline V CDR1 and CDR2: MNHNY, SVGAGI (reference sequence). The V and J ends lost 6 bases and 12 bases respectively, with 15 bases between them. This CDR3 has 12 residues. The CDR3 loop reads CASSSTVFAQFF. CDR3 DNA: TGTGCCAGCAGCTCAACAGTCTTCGCGCAGTTCTTC.

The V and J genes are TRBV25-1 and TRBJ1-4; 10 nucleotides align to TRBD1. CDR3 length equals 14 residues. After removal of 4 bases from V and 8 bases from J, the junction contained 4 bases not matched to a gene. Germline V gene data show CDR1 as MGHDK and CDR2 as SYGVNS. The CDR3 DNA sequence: TGTGCCAGCAGTGGCGACAGGGGGCGAGAAAAACTGTTTTTT. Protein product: CASSGDRGREKLFF.

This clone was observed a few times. The chain's CDR3 is CASSLGDREETQYF. The CDR3 DNA is TGTGCCAGCAGCTTGGGGGACAGGGAAGAGACCCAGTACTTC. V gene TRBV5-6 combines with J gene TRBJ2-5; 9 nucleotides agree with TRBD1. V shed 0 bases and J 3 bases; nucleotides not matched to a gene: 0. This CDR3 is 14 amino acids long. The V gene's germline CDR1 is SGHDT and CDR2 YYEEEE.

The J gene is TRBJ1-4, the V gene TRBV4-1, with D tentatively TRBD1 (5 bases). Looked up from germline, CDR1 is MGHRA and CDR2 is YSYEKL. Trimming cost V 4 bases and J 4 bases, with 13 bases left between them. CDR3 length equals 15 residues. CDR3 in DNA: TGCGCCAGCAGCCCTAGGTTCAGGGATAATGAAAAACTGTTTTTT. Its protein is CASSPRFRDNEKLFF.

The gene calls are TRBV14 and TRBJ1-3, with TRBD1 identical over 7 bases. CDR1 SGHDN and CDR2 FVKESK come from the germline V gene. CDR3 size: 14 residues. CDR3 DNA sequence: TGTGAGCCCCCGGGACAGTACTCTGGAAACACCATATATTTT. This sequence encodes CEPPGQYSGNTIYF. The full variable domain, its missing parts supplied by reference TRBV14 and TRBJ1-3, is EAGVTQFPSHSVIEKGQTVTLRCDPISGHDNLYWYRRVMGKEIKFLLHFVKESKQDESGMPNNRFLAERTGGTYSTLKVQPAELEDSGVYFCEPPGQYSGNTIYFGEGSWLTVV.

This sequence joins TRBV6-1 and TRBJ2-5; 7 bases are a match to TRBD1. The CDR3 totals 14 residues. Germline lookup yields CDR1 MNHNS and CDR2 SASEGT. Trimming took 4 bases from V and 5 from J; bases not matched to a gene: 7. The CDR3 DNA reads TGTGCCAGCAGTGGCGCAGGGGGTTCGGAGACCCAGTACTTC. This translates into CASSGAGGSETQYF.

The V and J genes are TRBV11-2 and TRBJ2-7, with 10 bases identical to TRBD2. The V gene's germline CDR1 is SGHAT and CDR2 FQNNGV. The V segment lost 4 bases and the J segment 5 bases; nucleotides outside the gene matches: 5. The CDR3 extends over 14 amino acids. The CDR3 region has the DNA TGTGCCAGCAGCTCCCTAGCGGGAGCACACGAGCAGTACTTC. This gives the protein CASSSLAGAHEQYF.

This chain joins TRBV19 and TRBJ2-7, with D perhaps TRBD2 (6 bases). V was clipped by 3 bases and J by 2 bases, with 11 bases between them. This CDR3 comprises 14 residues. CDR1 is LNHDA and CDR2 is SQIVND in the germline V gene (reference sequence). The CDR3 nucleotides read TGTGCCAGTAGTATTTTCGGGGGAGCCTACGAGCAGTACTTC. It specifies CASSIFGGAYEQYF.

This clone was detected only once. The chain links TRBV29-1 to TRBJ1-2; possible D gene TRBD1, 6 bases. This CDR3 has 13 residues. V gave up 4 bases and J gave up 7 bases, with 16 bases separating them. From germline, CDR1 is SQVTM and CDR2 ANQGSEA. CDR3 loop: CSVGGTRGGGYTF. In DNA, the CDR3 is TGCAGCGTTGGGGGAACGAGAGGGGGTGGCTACACCTTC.

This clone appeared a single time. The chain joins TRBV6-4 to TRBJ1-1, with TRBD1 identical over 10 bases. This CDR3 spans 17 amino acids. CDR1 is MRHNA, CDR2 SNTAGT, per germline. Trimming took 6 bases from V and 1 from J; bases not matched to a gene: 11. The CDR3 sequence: CASSLDPGQGRNTEAFF. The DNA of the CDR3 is TGTGCCAGCAGCTTAGATCCGGGACAGGGGAGGAACACTGAAGCTTTCTTT.

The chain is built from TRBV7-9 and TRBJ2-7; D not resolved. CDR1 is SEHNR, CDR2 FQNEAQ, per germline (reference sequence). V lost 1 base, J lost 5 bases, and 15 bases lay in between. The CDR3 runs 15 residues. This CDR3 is CASSLGEASSNEQYF. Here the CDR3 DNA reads TGTGCCAGCAGCTTAGGAGAGGCTAGTTCGAACGAGCAGTACTTC.

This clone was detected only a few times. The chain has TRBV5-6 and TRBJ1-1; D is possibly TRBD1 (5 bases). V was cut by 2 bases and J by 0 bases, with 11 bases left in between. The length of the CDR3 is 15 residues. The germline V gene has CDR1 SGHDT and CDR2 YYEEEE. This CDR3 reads CASSFSTGMNTEAFF. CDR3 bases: TGTGCCAGCAGCTTCAGTACAGGAATGAACACTGAAGCTTTCTTT.

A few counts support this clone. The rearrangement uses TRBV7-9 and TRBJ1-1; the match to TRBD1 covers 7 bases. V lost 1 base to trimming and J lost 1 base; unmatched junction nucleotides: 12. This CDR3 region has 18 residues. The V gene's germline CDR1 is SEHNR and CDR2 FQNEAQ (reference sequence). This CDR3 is CASSLGTLRGRENTEAFF. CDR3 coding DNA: TGTGCCAGCAGCTTAGGGACCTTAAGGGGGCGCGAGAACACTGAAGCTTTCTTT. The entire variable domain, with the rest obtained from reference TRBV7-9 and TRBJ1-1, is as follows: DTGVSQNPRHKITKRGQNVTFRCDPISEHNRLYWYRQTLGQGPEFLTYFQNEAQLEKSRLLSDRFSAERPKGSFSTLEIQRTEQGDSAMYLCASSLGTLRGRENTEAFFGQGTRLTVV.

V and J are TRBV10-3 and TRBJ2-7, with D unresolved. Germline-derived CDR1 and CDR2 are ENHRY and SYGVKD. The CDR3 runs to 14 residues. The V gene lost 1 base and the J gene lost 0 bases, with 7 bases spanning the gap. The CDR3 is CAISELGNSYEQYF. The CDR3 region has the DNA TGTGCCATCAGTGAGTTGGGCAACTCCTACGAGCAGTACTTC.

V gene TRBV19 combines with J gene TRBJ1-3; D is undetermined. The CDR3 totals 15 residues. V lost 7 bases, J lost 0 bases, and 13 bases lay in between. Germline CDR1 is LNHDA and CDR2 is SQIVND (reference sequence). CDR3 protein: CASTPFLSSGNTIYF. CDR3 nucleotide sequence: TGTGCCAGTACCCCGTTTTTGAGCTCTGGAAACACCATATATTTT.

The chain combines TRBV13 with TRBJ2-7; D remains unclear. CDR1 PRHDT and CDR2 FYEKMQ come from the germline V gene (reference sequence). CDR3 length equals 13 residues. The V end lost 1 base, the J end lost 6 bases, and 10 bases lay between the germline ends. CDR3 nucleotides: TGTGCCAGCAGCTTAGCCCCTCCGGTCGAGCAGTACTTC. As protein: CASSLAPPVEQYF.

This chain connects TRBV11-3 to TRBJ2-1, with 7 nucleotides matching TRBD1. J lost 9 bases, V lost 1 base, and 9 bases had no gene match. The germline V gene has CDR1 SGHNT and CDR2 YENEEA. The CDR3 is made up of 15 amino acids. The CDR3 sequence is CASSLGGGSGGEQFF. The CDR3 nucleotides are TGTGCCAGCAGCTTAGGAGGTGGCTCAGGGGGTGAGCAGTTCTTC.